The 23 T cell receptor beta chains reported below all come from one sample, sequenced in a study of siplizumab effects on memory and regulatory T cells. Using immunoSEQ multiplex PCR, the repertoire was profiled, and TCRdb retains in-frame clones only, with some absent. The sample has 15,000 to 20,000 clones; around 40% are singletons. These receptors have no known antigen. Cells from the mixed lymphocyte reaction were cocultured for over five days at 37°C. Material: CFSE-low (dividing) CD4+ T cells sorted from an allogeneic mixed lymphocyte reaction. The receptors originated from a human donor in good health; the cells came from an allogeneic mixed lymphocyte reaction. Some clones in this sample may be carry-over from other donors' samples.

CDR3: CASSVPPTSGELFF. CDR3 nucleotides: TGTGCCAGCAGCGTCCCCCCCACCTCCGGGGAGCTGTTTTTT. The rearrangement links TRBV9 to TRBJ2-2; D remains unclear. The CDR3 is 14 amino acids. The V gene's germline CDR1 is SGDLS and CDR2 YYNGEE. Trimming shortened V by 2 bases and J by 6 bases, and 11 bases separated the two germline ends.

This clone is termed medium-sized. This chain uses TRBV7-9 with TRBJ2-2; the D gene is possibly TRBD2 (5 bases). This CDR3 comprises 15 residues. V was trimmed by 2 bases and J by 6 bases, leaving 13 bases between them. Germline V gene lookup returns CDR1 SEHNR and CDR2 FQNEAQ (reference sequence). The CDR3 DNA reads TGTGCCAGCAGCTTAAGTGGCCTAGCAGCCGGGGAGCTGTTTTTT. As protein: CASSLSGLAAGELFF. The variable domain in full, completed from reference TRBV7-9 and TRBJ2-2, reads DTGVSQNPRHKITKRGQNVTFRCDPISEHNRLYWYRQTLGQGPEFLTYFQNEAQLEKSRLLSDRFSAERPKGSFSTLEIQRTEQGDSAMYLCASSLSGLAAGELFFGEGSRLTVL.

V and J are TRBV5-1 and TRBJ2-5; TRBD1 or TRBD2 may be the D gene (5 bases each). Germline CDR1 is SGHRS and CDR2 is YFSETQ. Trimming stripped 4 bases from V and 4 bases from J, with 17 bases between. The CDR3 totals 15 residues. The CDR3: CASSPRGSDIETQYF. The CDR3 coding sequence is TGCGCCAGCAGCCCGAGGGGAAGTGATATAGAGACCCAGTACTTC.

This clone was picked up a small number of times. The V call is TRBV9, the J call TRBJ1-6, with 7 bases aligning to TRBD1. J gave up 10 bases and V 1 base, and 5 bases lay outside the gene matches. This CDR3 comprises 14 residues. CDR1 and CDR2 from the germline V gene are SGDLS and YYNGEE. This CDR3 reads CASSVWDSNSPLHF. In DNA, the CDR3 is TGTGCCAGCAGCGTATGGGACAGTAACTCACCCCTCCACTTT.

The J gene is TRBJ1-2, the V gene TRBV7-9; 7 nucleotides line up with TRBD1. CDR1 SEHNR and CDR2 FQNEAQ come from the germline V gene (reference sequence). The CDR3 is made up of 14 amino acids. The ends lost 3 bases at V and 7 bases at J; junction bases unmatched: 8. The CDR3: CASSLGGGLGGYTF. CDR3 nucleotide sequence: TGTGCCAGCAGCTTGGGAGGGGGCCTTGGTGGCTACACCTTC.

J is TRBJ1-1 and V is TRBV6-5; 7 bases are a match to TRBD1. CDR3 length: 14 residues. The ends lost 5 bases at V and 1 base at J; junction bases unmatched: 4. Germline CDR1 MNHEY, CDR2 SVGAGI. CDR3 DNA sequence: TGTGCCAGCAGTCCTTGGGACAGGAACACTGAAGCTTTCTTT. Residues: CASSPWDRNTEAFF.

The DNA of the CDR3 is TGTGCCAGCTCACCGGACAGCTCCTACGAGCAGTACTTC. Its protein product is CASSPDSSYEQYF. This rearrangement joins TRBV18 to TRBJ2-7; tentatively, D is TRBD1 (6 bases). V was shortened by 3 bases and J by 0 bases, with 6 bases between the two germline ends. The germline gives CDR1 KGHSH, CDR2 LQKENI. This CDR3 is 13 amino acids long. Together with reference TRBV18 and TRBJ2-7, the CDR3 gives the full variable domain: NAGVMQNPRHLVRRRGQEARLRCSPMKGHSHVYWYRQLPEEGLKFMVYLQKENIIDESGMPKERFSAEFPKEGPSILRIQQVVRGDSAAYFCASSPDSSYEQYFGPGTRLTVT.

The CDR3 sequence is CASSQGQGIVEKLFF. CDR3 sequence (DNA): TGTGCCAGCTCACAGGGACAGGGGATAGTTGAAAAACTGTTTTTT. The chain recombines TRBV18 with TRBJ1-4, with TRBD1 identical over 10 bases. The trim removed 4 bases at V and 7 bases at J, leaving 6 bases unmatched. The V gene's germline CDR1 is KGHSH and CDR2 LQKENI. CDR3 size: 15 residues.

In its sample, this clone was seen a few times. The V call is TRBV7-7, the J call TRBJ2-3, with 8 bases matching TRBD1. This CDR3 region has 16 residues. The V gene's germline CDR1 is SSHAT and CDR2 FNYEAQ (reference sequence). Losses at the gene ends were 4 bases for V and 7 bases for J; bases not matched to a gene: 13. Written as DNA, the CDR3 is TGTGCCAGCAGCTCGCGGACAGGGCATTCAACGAATACGCAGTATTTT. Its translation is CASSSRTGHSTNTQYF.

This chain joins TRBV7-2 and TRBJ2-3; possible D gene TRBD2, 5 bases. V dropped 5 bases and J dropped 0 bases, with 12 bases sitting between them. In germline, CDR1 is SGHTA, CDR2 FQGNSA. The CDR3 contains 15 residues. CDR3 in amino acids: CASSTSGPSTDTQYF. The CDR3 DNA follows: TGTGCCAGCAGCACCAGCGGTCCTAGCACAGATACGCAGTATTTT.

A few counts support this clone. J is TRBJ1-2 and V is TRBV5-1; D not certain. The germline V and J ends were trimmed by 0 bases and 3 bases, with 6 bases remaining between them. Germline V gives CDR1 SGHRS, CDR2 YFSETQ. The CDR3 contains 13 residues. The CDR3 DNA reads as TGCGCCAGCAGCTTGGACACCTACTATGGCTACACCTTC. This codes for CASSLDTYYGYTF.

This clone was seen a few times. V usage is TRBV7-2 and J usage is TRBJ2-5, with 10 bases that match TRBD2. With V trimmed by 6 bases and J by 0 bases, 7 bases remained unmatched. CDR3 size: 16 residues. Per the germline V gene, CDR1 is SGHTA and CDR2 is FQGNSA. The CDR3 sequence is CASRAPGLAYQETQYF. CDR3 nucleotides: TGTGCCAGCAGGGCTCCGGGACTAGCGTACCAAGAGACCCAGTACTTC. Together with reference TRBV7-2 and TRBJ2-5, the CDR3 gives the full variable domain: GAGVSQSPSNKVTEKGKDVELRCDPISGHTALYWYRQSLGQGLEFLIYFQGNSAPDKSGLPSDRFSAERTGGSVSTLTIQRTQQEDSAVYLCASRAPGLAYQETQYFGPGTRLLVL.

A single count supports this clone. V usage is TRBV5-4 and J usage is TRBJ1-2; D unresolved. V shed 2 bases and J shed 2 bases, with 7 bases lying between them. Germline CDR1 and CDR2: SGHNT and YYREEE (reference sequence). The CDR3 contains 13 residues. This CDR3 reads CASSLTPNYGYTF. The CDR3, as DNA: TGTGCCAGCAGCTTAACTCCAAACTATGGCTACACCTTC.

By frequency in the sample, this clone is medium-sized. This chain connects TRBV27 to TRBJ1-3, with TRBD1 as a possible D gene (6 bases). V was shortened by 5 bases and J by 3 bases, with 17 bases between the two germline ends. Germline V gene data show CDR1 as MNHEY and CDR2 as SMNVEV (reference sequence). This CDR3 spans 16 amino acids. CDR3 in DNA: TGTGCCAGCAGTCTCAGGGGATTGGGTTTTGGAAACACCATATATTTT. This translates into CASSLRGLGFGNTIYF.

Only a few counts were recorded for this clone. The chain combines TRBV6-1 with TRBJ1-6; D gene ambiguous. V was clipped by 4 bases and J by 7 bases, with 14 bases between them. This CDR3 has 15 residues. CDR1 and CDR2 from the germline V gene are MNHNS and SASEGT. The CDR3 spells CASSASRLGNSPLHF. The CDR3 nucleotides are TGTGCCAGCAGTGCCTCGCGTTTGGGGAATTCACCCCTCCACTTT.

The gene calls are TRBV7-2 and TRBJ2-4; D is possibly TRBD1 (6 bases). The CDR3 extends over 18 amino acids. Looked up from germline, CDR1 is SGHTA and CDR2 is FQGNSA. V was clipped by 4 bases and J by 6 bases, with 25 bases between them. CDR3 in amino acids: CASSSLWAGASVRNIQYF. CDR3 nucleotides: TGTGCCAGCAGCTCCCTCTGGGCAGGGGCATCGGTTAGAAACATTCAGTACTTC.

This clone was seen only a few times. This rearrangement joins TRBV18 to TRBJ2-2, with TRBD1 matching over 7 bases. After removal of 1 base from V and 7 bases from J, the junction contained 6 bases not matched to a gene. CDR1 and CDR2 (germline): KGHSH, LQKENI. The CDR3 totals 15 residues. The CDR3: CASSPQTGEIGELFF. CDR3 DNA sequence: TGTGCCAGCTCACCACAAACAGGGGAAATCGGGGAGCTGTTTTTT.

The J gene is TRBJ2-3, the V gene TRBV7-9, with D maybe TRBD1 (5 bases). The germline gives CDR1 SEHNR, CDR2 FQNEAQ (reference sequence). There are 17 residues in the CDR3. V lost 0 bases and J lost 1, with 14 bases in between. The CDR3 DNA reads TGTGCCAGCAGCTTAGCGCTAACAGGCAGGGGCACAGATACGCAGTATTTT. It is translated as CASSLALTGRGTDTQYF.

The genes are TRBV5-1 and TRBJ2-7; TRBD2 aligns across 8 bases. CDR1 and CDR2 from the germline V gene are SGHRS and YFSETQ. The V segment lost 0 bases and the J segment 2 bases; nucleotides outside the gene matches: 7. The CDR3 runs 16 residues. The CDR3, as DNA: TGCGCCAGCAGCTTGGCCCCGCGGGGGGCGGCCTACGAGCAGTACTTC. Protein product: CASSLAPRGAAYEQYF.

This clone showed up just a few times. CDR3 region: CASRRTGSNEQFF. The CDR3 DNA follows: TGTGCCAGCAGGAGGACAGGGAGTAATGAGCAGTTCTTC. The chain recombines TRBV6-1 with TRBJ2-1, with 8 bases lining up with TRBD1. Unmatched junction bases numbered 5, after V lost 6 bases and J lost 7 bases. Germline V CDR1 and CDR2: MNHNS, SASEGT. The CDR3 totals 13 residues.

Relative to its sample, this clone is medium-sized. V usage is TRBV2 and J usage is TRBJ2-7; 7 bases are shared with TRBD2. Germline assignment: CDR1 SNHLY and CDR2 FYNNEI. The CDR3 is 14 residues long. V lost 10 bases, J lost 0 bases, and 9 bases stayed unmatched. The DNA for the CDR3 is TGTGCCACCGCGGGTCGGGAGGACTCCTACGAGCAGTACTTC. Residues: CATAGREDSYEQYF.

V usage is TRBV5-6 and J usage is TRBJ1-2; 7 bases fit TRBD1. V lost 2 bases to trimming and J lost 1 base; unmatched junction nucleotides: 14. Germline V CDR1 and CDR2: SGHDT, YYEEEE. This CDR3 contains 18 residues. The DNA for the CDR3 is TGTGCCAGCAGCTTAAAGACAGGGATTATAAGGGTTAACTATGGCTACACCTTC. It yields the protein CASSLKTGIIRVNYGYTF.

The rearrangement joins TRBV6-5 to TRBJ2-2; 7 positions agree with TRBD1. CDR1 is MNHEY, CDR2 SVGAGI, per germline. With V trimmed by 6 bases and J by 4 bases, 8 bases remained unmatched. The CDR3 contains 15 residues. The CDR3 bases are TGTGCCAGCAGCCCGACAGGGTCTCCCACCGGGGAGCTGTTTTTT. Translated, it gives CASSPTGSPTGELFF.